The T cell receptor beta chain described here comes from a study of chemoradiotherapy in HPV16-positive cancers. The CDR3 is 17 amino acids. The V gene's germline CDR1 is MNHEY and CDR2 SMNVEV (reference sequence). V trimming: 4 bases; J trimming: 3 bases; junction bases outside the gene matches: 12. Here immunoSEQ multiplex PCR was the method, and the copy in TCRdb shows in-frame clones only, minus some. The sample lists 3,000 or so clones, 92% occurring once. Sequences were derived from tumor tissue, sampled from a patient who underwent chemoradiotherapy. This sequence originates from a human donor with HPV-associated anogenital cancer. The chain carries TRBV27 and TRBJ1-2; 9 nucleotides match TRBD1. CDR3 loop: CASSSSGTGRSYYGYTF. The CDR3 nucleotides read TGTGCCAGCAGTTCGTCCGGGACAGGGCGTTCATACTATGGCTACACCTTC.